The 17 T cell receptor beta chains below all came from one sample that was sequenced in a study of brain T cells in children with intractable seizures. The table came from immunoSEQ multiplex PCR; TCRdb's copy has only in-frame clones and leaves some out. The table has over 95,000 clones, 90% to 95% seen once. Material: peripheral blood, obtained at surgery. These receptors were collected from a boy in the first two years of life with hemimegalencephaly and intractable seizures.

The chain combines TRBV6-5 with TRBJ1-5, with 9 positions matching TRBD1. V was pared by 6 bases and J by 9 bases, with 6 bases of the junction left unmatched. Germline V gene lookup returns CDR1 MNHEY and CDR2 SVGAGI. The CDR3 sequence is 13 residues long. The CDR3 here is CASRRQGEGPQHF. In DNA form, the CDR3 reads TGTGCCAGCAGACGACAGGGGGAAGGGCCCCAGCATTTT.

V gene TRBV28 combines with J gene TRBJ1-5; 8 nucleotides match TRBD1. The germline CDR1 and CDR2 sequences are MDHEN and SYDVKM. V shed 5 bases, J shed 5 bases, and the junction held 8 bases outside the gene matches. The CDR3 is 15 residues long. The CDR3 protein is CASSPGGGGHQPQHF. DNA for the CDR3: TGTGCCAGCAGTCCAGGGGGCGGTGGACATCAGCCCCAGCATTTT.

This clone was seen only once. The chain couples TRBV5-1 to TRBJ2-7; D gene unclear. Germline loops: CDR1 SGHRS, CDR2 YFSETQ. There are 14 residues in the CDR3. Trimming shortened V by 0 bases and J by 3 bases, and 10 bases separated the two germline ends. This CDR3 is CASSLAARYYEQYF. The DNA for the CDR3 is TGCGCCAGCAGCTTGGCGGCCAGATACTACGAGCAGTACTTC. The entire variable domain, with the rest obtained from reference TRBV5-1 and TRBJ2-7, is as follows: KAGVTQTPRYLIKTRGQQVTLSCSPISGHRSVSWYQQTPGQGLQFLFEYFSETQRNKGNFPGRFSGRQFSNSRSEMNVSTLELGDSALYLCASSLAARYYEQYFGPGTRLTVT.

V and J are TRBV7-2 and TRBJ2-7; 9 nucleotides align to TRBD2. The germline V gene has CDR1 SGHTA and CDR2 FQGNSA. The CDR3 contains 14 residues. With V trimmed by 8 bases and J by 0 bases, 5 bases remained unmatched. CDR3 protein: CASGLAGYSYEQYF. CDR3 DNA: TGTGCCAGCGGGCTAGCGGGATACTCCTACGAGCAGTACTTC.

This rearrangement joins TRBV28 to TRBJ2-7; D gene uncertain. Germline assignment: CDR1 MDHEN and CDR2 SYDVKM. With 3 bases removed from V and 2 bases from J, the gap between germline ends came to 8 bases. The CDR3 sequence is 13 residues long. The CDR3: CASSFAMTYEQYF. CDR3 nucleotides: TGTGCCAGCAGTTTCGCCATGACCTACGAGCAGTACTTC.

The chain joins TRBV9 to TRBJ2-1, with D possibly TRBD2 on 6 matching bases. With 0 bases removed from V and 0 bases from J, the gap between germline ends came to 10 bases. Germline V gene lookup returns CDR1 SGDLS and CDR2 YYNGEE. This CDR3 is 16 amino acids long. The CDR3, as DNA: TGTGCCAGCAGCGTAGTGGGTAGCGGCTCCTACAATGAGCAGTTCTTC. Its translation: CASSVVGSGSYNEQFF.

The J gene is TRBJ2-1, the V gene TRBV9; 7 positions match TRBD2. The CDR3 has 16 amino acids. Germline-derived CDR1 and CDR2 are SGDLS and YYNGEE. Unmatched junction bases numbered 6, after V lost 3 bases and J lost 0 bases. The CDR3 loop is CASSGGEGGSYNEQFF. The CDR3 DNA sequence: TGTGCCAGCAGCGGAGGGGAGGGCGGCTCCTACAATGAGCAGTTCTTC. Full variable domain (remainder filled in from reference TRBV9 and TRBJ2-1): DSGVTQTPKHLITATGQRVTLRCSPRSGDLSVYWYQQSLDQGLQFLIQYYNGEERAKGNILERFSAQQFPDLHSELNLSSLELGDSALYFCASSGGEGGSYNEQFFGPGTRLTVL.

The chain combines TRBV27 with TRBJ2-7, with D perhaps matching TRBD1 (6 bases). CDR1 MNHEY and CDR2 SMNVEV come from the germline V gene (reference sequence). This CDR3 is 14 amino acids long. Trimming took 5 bases from V and 0 from J, leaving 11 bases between them. CDR3 in amino acids: CASSKGGSSYEQYF. CDR3 nucleotide sequence: TGTGCCAGCAGTAAAGGGGGAAGCTCCTACGAGCAGTACTTC.

The chain couples TRBV6-5 to TRBJ2-1, with 11 bases fitting TRBD2. CDR3 length: 15 residues. The junction had 10 bases not matched to a gene; V was cut back by 7 bases and J by 8 bases. Germline V lookup: CDR1 MNHEY, CDR2 SVGAGI. In DNA form, the CDR3 reads TGTGCCAGCATGCGTTTAGCGGGAGGGATCGATGAGCAGTTCTTC. Residues: CASMRLAGGIDEQFF.

The V call is TRBV7-9, the J call TRBJ2-7; TRBD1 aligns across 10 bases. Losses at the gene ends were 5 bases for V and 5 bases for J; bases not matched to a gene: 9. Germline V CDR1 and CDR2: SEHNR, FQNEAQ (reference sequence). There are 15 residues in the CDR3. CDR3 DNA sequence: TGTGCCAGCAGCAAACCCGGGACAGGGGCCCACGAGCAGTACTTC. Residues: CASSKPGTGAHEQYF. Variable domain in full (rest from reference TRBV7-9 and TRBJ2-7): DTGVSQNPRHKITKRGQNVTFRCDPISEHNRLYWYRQTLGQGPEFLTYFQNEAQLEKSRLLSDRFSAERPKGSFSTLEIQRTEQGDSAMYLCASSKPGTGAHEQYFGPGTRLTVT.

The chain links TRBV28 to TRBJ2-2, with 7 bases fitting TRBD1. CDR1 and CDR2 from the germline V gene are MDHEN and SYDVKM. CDR3 size: 15 residues. V lost 3 bases and J lost 2; bases outside the gene matches: 3. CDR3 loop: CASSLTGPNTGELFF. CDR3 coding DNA: TGTGCCAGCAGTTTGACAGGGCCAAACACCGGGGAGCTGTTTTTT.

The chain links TRBV3-1 (or the pseudogene TRBV3-2) to TRBJ2-5; D not resolved. The germline CDR1 and CDR2 sequences are LGHDT and YNNKEL (reference sequence). The CDR3 runs 11 residues. Between the trimmed V and J ends, which lost 1 base and 9 bases, there was a span of 6 bases. CDR3 loop: CASSQGVPQYF. Written as DNA, the CDR3 is TGTGCCAGCAGCCAAGGGGTTCCCCAGTACTTC.

The rearrangement links TRBV5-4 to TRBJ2-5; no firm D call. This CDR3 has 13 residues. Germline assignment: CDR1 SGHNT and CDR2 YYREEE (reference sequence). V dropped 0 bases and J dropped 1 base, with 4 bases sitting between them. The CDR3 here is CASSLEGQETQYF. CDR3 coding DNA: TGTGCCAGCAGCTTGGAGGGCCAAGAGACCCAGTACTTC.

J is TRBJ2-3 and V is TRBV10-1; 8 positions match TRBD1. V was pared by 2 bases and J by 9 bases, with 4 bases of the junction left unmatched. CDR3 size: 13 residues. Germline-derived CDR1 and CDR2 are WNHNN and SYGVQD (reference sequence). The CDR3 bases are TGCGCCAGCAGTGAGATGGACAGGGCCACGCAGTATTTT. This codes for CASSEMDRATQYF.

The rearrangement joins TRBV6-5 to TRBJ2-1; tentatively, D is TRBD2 (5 bases). Per germline, CDR1 MNHEY and CDR2 SVGAGI. The CDR3 has 14 amino acids. V lost 5 bases, J lost 7 bases, and 15 bases lay in between. CDR3 sequence reads: CASSLQRMGNEQFF. CDR3 nucleotide sequence: TGTGCCAGCAGTCTGCAGCGGATGGGGAATGAGCAGTTCTTC.

This clone has a single count. The V call is TRBV19, the J call TRBJ2-7; 12 bases map to TRBD1. This CDR3 region has 17 residues. Looked up from germline, CDR1 is LNHDA and CDR2 is SQIVND (reference sequence). The ends lost 3 bases at V and 3 bases at J; junction bases unmatched: 9. The DNA of the CDR3 is TGTGCCAGTAGTATTGGGCCCGGGACAGGGGGCCTCTACGAGCAGTACTTC. This codes for CASSIGPGTGGLYEQYF.

This sequence joins TRBV7-9 and TRBJ2-2; 9 bases agree with TRBD2. V shed 4 bases and J 0 bases; nucleotides not matched to a gene: 9. The CDR3 covers 18 residues. Germline CDR1 is SEHNR and CDR2 is FQNEAQ (reference sequence). For the CDR3, the DNA is TGTGCCAGCAGCTGGACACCTCTAGCGGGACCGAACACCGGGGAGCTGTTTTTT. Translating it yields CASSWTPLAGPNTGELFF.